These 27 T cell receptor beta chains came from one sample sequenced in a study of early T cells in non-severe SARS-CoV-2 infection. TCRdb passed the 5' RACE reads through MiXCR, listing each CDR3 protein once. The sample carries about 99,000 distinct CDR3 sequences, around 17% recorded once. Sequencing was performed on whole blood. The receptors shown here come from an adult who was a healthcare worker with PCR-confirmed SARS-CoV-2 infection or an uninfected control (not recorded which).

This clonotype was detected a few times. V usage is TRBV9 and J usage is TRBJ1-2, with D uncertain. Germline assignment: CDR1 SGDLS and CDR2 YYNGEE. Trimming stripped 7 bases from V and 8 bases from J, with 15 bases between. This CDR3 has 12 amino acids. The CDR3 loop reads CASGGTSVGYTF. CDR3 coding DNA: TGTGCCAGCGGCGGCACATCGGTAGGCTACACCTTC.

This clonotype was observed a handful of times. The J gene is TRBJ1-1, the V gene TRBV12-3 or TRBV12-4; a weak D match, TRBD1 (5 bases). The V gene lost 8 bases and the J gene lost 0 bases, with 10 bases spanning the gap. This CDR3 spans 13 amino acids. CDR3 amino acids: CASLDSLNTEAFF. The CDR3 nucleotides read TGTGCCAGCCTCGACAGCCTGAACACTGAAGCTTTCTTT.

V is TRBV27 and J is TRBJ2-7; D possibly corresponds to TRBD2 (6 bases). Germline loops: CDR1 MNHEY, CDR2 SMNVEV (reference sequence). V was cut by 6 bases and J by 2 bases, with 17 bases left in between. This CDR3 is 15 amino acids long. CDR3 region: CASSKGLNPTYEQYF. CDR3 bases: TGTGCCAGCAGCAAGGGACTGAACCCTACCTACGAGCAGTACTTC.

This clonotype was counted a few times. V usage is TRBV12-3 or TRBV12-4 and J usage is TRBJ1-1, with D possibly matching TRBD1 (6 bases). V shed 5 bases and J shed 7 bases, with 8 bases lying between them. CDR3 length: 11 amino acids. The CDR3 sequence is CASSLTGEAFF. Written as DNA, the CDR3 is TGTGCCAGCAGTCTGACAGGTGAAGCTTTCTTT.

This clonotype appeared many times. The V and J genes are TRBV29-1 and TRBJ2-3; D ambiguous. The CDR3 has 12 residues. Germline V lookup: CDR1 SQVTM, CDR2 ANQGSEA. Between the trimmed V and J ends, which lost 4 bases and 4 bases, there was a span of 9 bases. For the CDR3, the DNA is TGCAGCGTTGTATTTTGGGCAGATACGCAGTATTTT. Protein product: CSVVFWADTQYF.

The table lists this clonotype with a few counts. The V gene is TRBV7-2, the J gene TRBJ2-7; no definite D call. The V and J ends lost 5 bases and 5 bases respectively, with 10 bases between them. Germline CDR1 reads SGHTA; CDR2 reads FQGNSA. The CDR3 loop spans 12 amino acids. CDR3 sequence (DNA): TGTGCCAGCAGCCGAAACCGGGACGAGCAGTACTTC. This translates into CASSRNRDEQYF.

This clonotype was seen more than once but under ten times. V and J are TRBV11-2 and TRBJ2-3; D gene ambiguous. The ends were cut back, 3 bases at V and 6 bases at J, with 7 bases in the middle. The germline CDR1 and CDR2 sequences are SGHAT and FQNNGV. The CDR3 runs 12 residues. As DNA, the CDR3 is TGTGCCAGCAGCTTTTCCTGGGATACGCAGTATTTT. It is translated as CASSFSWDTQYF.

V usage is TRBV27 and J usage is TRBJ2-7; 10 bases fit TRBD1. The germline V gene has CDR1 MNHEY and CDR2 SMNVEV (reference sequence). The CDR3 consists of 14 residues. The J segment lost 4 bases and the V segment lost 5 bases, leaving 5 bases of the junction unmatched. The CDR3 sequence: CASSQTGGKYEQYF. Written as DNA, the CDR3 is TGTGCCAGCAGTCAGACAGGGGGCAAGTACGAGCAGTACTTC.

This rearrangement joins TRBV12-3 or TRBV12-4 to TRBJ2-1; 10 positions agree with TRBD2. J was trimmed by 4 bases and V by 3 bases; bases with no gene match: 0. The CDR3 is 14 residues long. This CDR3 reads CASSLTSGYNEQFF. CDR3 bases: TGTGCCAGCAGTTTGACTAGCGGGTACAATGAGCAGTTCTTC.

This rearrangement joins TRBV6-5 to TRBJ1-1, with D perhaps matching TRBD1 (5 bases). The ends were cut back, 6 bases at V and 5 bases at J, with 19 bases in the middle. The CDR3 extends over 15 amino acids. Germline V gives CDR1 MNHEY, CDR2 SVGAGI. The CDR3 DNA reads as TGTGCCAGCAGACCCCGACAGTCCGGGGGGACTGAAGCTTTCTTT. Translated, it gives CASRPRQSGGTEAFF.

The sample holds many counts of this clonotype. The genes are TRBV4-3 and TRBJ2-1; 7 nucleotides line up with TRBD1. The ends lost 0 bases at V and 5 bases at J; junction bases unmatched: 4. This CDR3 region has 15 residues. Germline V gene data show CDR1 as LGHNA and CDR2 as YSLEER. The CDR3 protein is CASSQDWDRDNEQFF. In nucleotides, the CDR3 is TGCGCCAGCAGCCAAGATTGGGACAGAGACAATGAGCAGTTCTTC.

This clonotype was found a few times. The chain joins TRBV12-3 or TRBV12-4 to TRBJ2-5, with 8 bases fitting TRBD1. With 7 bases clipped from V and 5 bases from J, the junction kept 9 bases outside the gene matches. The CDR3 extends over 14 amino acids. CDR3 loop: CASNTDRDRETQYF. The DNA of the CDR3 is TGTGCCAGCAACACGGACAGGGACCGGGAGACCCAGTACTTC.

This clonotype turned up a few times. V gene TRBV20-1 combines with J gene TRBJ2-7, with a possible D match to TRBD2 (6 bases). CDR3 length equals 14 residues. The germline V and J ends were trimmed by 0 bases and 1 base, with 10 bases remaining between them. From germline, CDR1 is DFQATT and CDR2 SNEGSKA (reference sequence). In DNA, the CDR3 is TGCAGTGCTAGAGATGGGAGGCAATCCTACGAGCAGTACTTC. It specifies CSARDGRQSYEQYF.

This chain connects TRBV28 to TRBJ1-4, with unresolved D. The CDR3 runs 14 residues. In germline, CDR1 is MDHEN, CDR2 SYDVKM. The germline V and J ends were trimmed by 5 bases and 4 bases, with 11 bases remaining between them. CDR3: CASSPLVSNEKLFF. The DNA for the CDR3 is TGTGCCAGCAGTCCGTTGGTTAGTAATGAAAAACTGTTTTTT. The full variable domain, with the rest looked up from reference TRBV28 and TRBJ1-4, is DVKVTQSSRYLVKRTGEKVFLECVQDMDHENMFWYRQDPGLGLRLIYFSYDVKMKEKGDIPEGYSVSREKKERFSLILESASTNQTSMYLCASSPLVSNEKLFFGSGTQLSVL.

There are a few counts of this clonotype. The CDR3 nucleotides are TGCAGCGTTGATATCGGCAGCTACGAGCAGTACTTC. This sequence encodes CSVDIGSYEQYF. This chain joins TRBV29-1 and TRBJ2-7; no firm D call. V was shortened by 3 bases and J by 3 bases, with 9 bases between the two germline ends. Germline-derived CDR1 and CDR2 are SQVTM and ANQGSEA. The CDR3 spans 12 residues.

This clonotype was counted ten times or more. This chain joins TRBV12-3 or TRBV12-4 and TRBJ1-5; D possibly corresponds to TRBD1 (6 bases). This CDR3 has 16 residues. V lost 5 bases and J lost 2, with 16 bases in between. CDR3 protein: CASSQDSPGGNQPQHF. CDR3 DNA: TGTGCCAGCAGTCAAGACAGCCCAGGGGGCAATCAGCCCCAGCATTTT.

The chain employs TRBV7-9 and TRBJ1-4; TRBD1 matches at 7 bases. Looked up from germline, CDR1 is SEHNR and CDR2 is FQNEAQ (reference sequence). The trim removed 5 bases at V and 8 bases at J, leaving 8 bases unmatched. This CDR3 has 14 amino acids. CDR3 region: CASSPGQAREKLFF. In DNA, the CDR3 is TGTGCCAGCAGCCCCGGACAGGCACGGGAAAAACTGTTTTTT.

The chain has TRBV15 and TRBJ1-4, with a possible D match to TRBD1 (6 bases). The CDR3 has 17 residues. V was cut by 0 bases and J by 6 bases, with 17 bases left in between. Germline CDR1 and CDR2: LNHNV and YYDKDF (reference sequence). The CDR3 region has the DNA TGTGCCACCAGCAGAGATCTGAACAGGGAGGGTGATGAAAAACTGTTTTTT. Protein: CATSRDLNREGDEKLFF.

This clonotype was found a few times. This chain connects TRBV20-1 to TRBJ2-2, with D possibly being TRBD1 or TRBD2 (5 bases each). Germline CDR1 DFQATT, CDR2 SNEGSKA (reference sequence). This CDR3 has 13 amino acids. Between the trimmed V and J ends, which lost 6 bases and 0 bases, there was a span of 8 bases. The CDR3 DNA follows: TGCAGTGCGAGGGACCCGAACACCGGGGAGCTGTTTTTT. This codes for CSARDPNTGELFF.

This clonotype was counted ten times or more. CDR3 region: CASSLTGTDYGYTF. The CDR3 nucleotides read TGCGCCAGCAGCCTAACCGGGACAGATTATGGCTACACCTTC. The V gene is TRBV5-1, the J gene TRBJ1-2, with 7 nucleotides matching TRBD1. The V and J ends lost 4 bases and 5 bases, in that order; junction bases with no gene match: 8. Looked up from germline, CDR1 is SGHRS and CDR2 is YFSETQ. This CDR3 comprises 14 residues.

This chain links TRBV9 with TRBJ2-3; tentatively, D is TRBD2 (6 bases). Germline CDR1 reads SGDLS; CDR2 reads YYNGEE. V lost 7 bases and J lost 5, with 23 bases in between. The length of the CDR3 is 16 residues. CDR3 residues: CASSTRRDSPVDTQYF. The DNA of the CDR3 is TGTGCCAGCTCGACCCGGAGGGACTCCCCTGTAGATACGCAGTATTTT.

The J gene is TRBJ2-1, the V gene TRBV2; D remains ambiguous. The CDR3 loop spans 17 amino acids. V was cut by 4 bases and J by 0 bases, with 16 bases left in between. Germline V gives CDR1 SNHLY, CDR2 FYNNEI. CDR3 sequence (DNA): TGTGCCAGCAGTGTGAGTGATAGTAAGGGCTCCTACAATGAGCAGTTCTTC. It specifies CASSVSDSKGSYNEQFF.

The V call is TRBV18, the J call TRBJ2-7, with D possibly being TRBD2 (6 bases). Germline assignment: CDR1 KGHSH and CDR2 LQKENI. This CDR3 spans 13 amino acids. V gave up 10 bases and J gave up 7 bases, with 20 bases separating them. The CDR3 region has the DNA TGTGCCACCGCCACCGGCCCGGAGGGGGAGCAGTACTTC. It specifies CATATGPEGEQYF.

There are many counts of this clonotype. The chain recombines TRBV20-1 with TRBJ1-3; possible D gene TRBD1, 5 bases. Germline CDR1 and CDR2: DFQATT and SNEGSKA (reference sequence). The CDR3 spans 19 residues. V was clipped by 3 bases and J by 0 bases, with 24 bases between them. The CDR3 region is CSARPPGRERPYSGNTIYF. The CDR3 DNA reads as TGCAGTGCTAGGCCCCCGGGACGGGAAAGACCTTACTCTGGAAACACCATATATTTT.

The chain recombines TRBV12-3 or TRBV12-4 with TRBJ2-1; 8 nucleotides line up with TRBD2. J was trimmed by 8 bases and V by 3 bases; bases with no gene match: 12. This CDR3 has 16 residues. The CDR3 is CASSFSGSGSYYEQFF. DNA for the CDR3: TGTGCCAGCAGTTTCTCCGGCAGCGGGAGTTACTATGAGCAGTTCTTC.

The rearrangement uses TRBV7-2 and TRBJ1-6; no reliable D call. There are 14 residues in the CDR3. With 0 bases removed from V and 6 bases from J, the gap between germline ends came to 6 bases. In germline, CDR1 is SGHTA, CDR2 FQGNSA. In nucleotides, the CDR3 is TGTGCCAGCAGCTTAGCCCGAGCTAATTCACCCCTCCACTTT. Encoded protein: CASSLARANSPLHF. Based on the CDR3 plus reference TRBV7-2 and TRBJ1-6, the full variable domain is GAGVSQSPSNKVTEKGKDVELRCDPISGHTALYWYRQSLGQGLEFLIYFQGNSAPDKSGLPSDRFSAERTGGSVSTLTIQRTQQEDSAVYLCASSLARANSPLHFGNGTRLTVT.

This clonotype appeared a few times. This sequence joins TRBV30 and TRBJ1-5; D call uncertain. Germline V gene lookup returns CDR1 GTSNPN and CDR2 SVGIG (reference sequence). The V end lost 2 bases, the J end lost 2 bases, and 10 bases lay between the germline ends. The CDR3 is 14 residues long. DNA of the CDR3: TGTGCCTGGAGTAAGGGATTCGGCAATCAGCCCCAGCATTTT. This codes for CAWSKGFGNQPQHF.